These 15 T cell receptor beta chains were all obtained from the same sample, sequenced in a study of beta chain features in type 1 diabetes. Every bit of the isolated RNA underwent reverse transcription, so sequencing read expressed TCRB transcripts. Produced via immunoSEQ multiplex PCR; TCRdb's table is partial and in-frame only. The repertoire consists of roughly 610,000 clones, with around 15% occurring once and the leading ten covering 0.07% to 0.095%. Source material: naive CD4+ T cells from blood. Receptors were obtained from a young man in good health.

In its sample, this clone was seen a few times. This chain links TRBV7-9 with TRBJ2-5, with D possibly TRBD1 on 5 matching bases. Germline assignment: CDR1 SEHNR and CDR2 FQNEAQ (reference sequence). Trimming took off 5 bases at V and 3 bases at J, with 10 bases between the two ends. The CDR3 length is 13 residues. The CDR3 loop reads CASSVGVEETQYF. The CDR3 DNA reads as TGTGCCAGCAGCGTAGGGGTCGAAGAGACCCAGTACTTC.

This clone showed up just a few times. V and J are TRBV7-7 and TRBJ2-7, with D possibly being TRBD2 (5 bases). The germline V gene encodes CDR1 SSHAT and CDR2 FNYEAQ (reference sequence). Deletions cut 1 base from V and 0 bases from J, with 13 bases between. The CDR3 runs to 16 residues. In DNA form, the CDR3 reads TGTGCCAGCAGCTTAGAGGAGGCCCCCCGCTCCTACGAGCAGTACTTC. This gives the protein CASSLEEAPRSYEQYF.

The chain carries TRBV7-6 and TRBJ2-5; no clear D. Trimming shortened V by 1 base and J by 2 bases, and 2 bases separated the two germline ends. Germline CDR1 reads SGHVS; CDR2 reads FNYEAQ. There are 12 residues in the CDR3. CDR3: CASSLEQETQYF. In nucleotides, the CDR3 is TGTGCCAGCAGCTTAGAACAAGAGACCCAGTACTTC.

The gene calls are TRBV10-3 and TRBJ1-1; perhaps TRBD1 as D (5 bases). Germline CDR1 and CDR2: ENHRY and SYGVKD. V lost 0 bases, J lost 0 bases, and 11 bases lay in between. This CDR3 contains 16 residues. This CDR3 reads CAISESGRAMNTEAFF. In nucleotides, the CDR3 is TGTGCCATCAGTGAGTCGGGGCGGGCGATGAACACTGAAGCTTTCTTT.

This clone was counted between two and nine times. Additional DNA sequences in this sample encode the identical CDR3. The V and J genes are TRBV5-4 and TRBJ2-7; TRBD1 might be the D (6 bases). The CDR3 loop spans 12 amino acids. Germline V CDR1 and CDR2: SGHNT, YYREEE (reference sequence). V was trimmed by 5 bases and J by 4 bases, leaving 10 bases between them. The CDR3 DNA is TGTGCCAGCAGTCTACAGGGATACGAGCAGTACTTC. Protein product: CASSLQGYEQYF.

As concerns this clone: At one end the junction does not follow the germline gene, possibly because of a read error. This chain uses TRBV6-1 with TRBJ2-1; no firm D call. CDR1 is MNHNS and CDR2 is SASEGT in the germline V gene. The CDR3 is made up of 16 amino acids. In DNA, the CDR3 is TGTGCCATCAGTGAGTCGGACCCTTCTAGGAGCAATGAGCAGTTCTTC. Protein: CAISESDPSRSNEQFF.

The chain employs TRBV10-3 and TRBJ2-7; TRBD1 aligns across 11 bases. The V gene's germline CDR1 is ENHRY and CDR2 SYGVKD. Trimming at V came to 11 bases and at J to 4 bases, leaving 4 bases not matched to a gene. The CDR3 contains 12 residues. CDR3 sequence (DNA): TGTGCCTTCGGACAGGGGGCGTACGAGCAGTACTTC. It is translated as CAFGQGAYEQYF.

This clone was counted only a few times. Here the CDR3 reads CASSAYRGPTEAFF. Written as DNA, the CDR3 is TGTGCCAGCAGCGCCTACAGGGGGCCTACTGAAGCTTTCTTT. This chain uses TRBV9 with TRBJ1-1; 9 bases match TRBD1. The CDR3 has 14 amino acids. Unmatched junction bases numbered 5, after V lost 3 bases and J lost 5 bases. CDR1 is SGDLS, CDR2 YYNGEE, per germline.

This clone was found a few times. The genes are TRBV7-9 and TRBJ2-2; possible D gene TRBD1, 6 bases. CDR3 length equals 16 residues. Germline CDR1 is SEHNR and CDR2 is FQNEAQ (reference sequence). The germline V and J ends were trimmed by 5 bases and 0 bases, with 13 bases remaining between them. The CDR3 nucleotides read TGTGCCAGCAGCCCCCCAGGGGACGCGAACACCGGGGAGCTGTTTTTT. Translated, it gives CASSPPGDANTGELFF. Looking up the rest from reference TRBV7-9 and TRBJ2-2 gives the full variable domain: DTGVSQNPRHKITKRGQNVTFRCDPISEHNRLYWYRQTLGQGPEFLTYFQNEAQLEKSRLLSDRFSAERPKGSFSTLEIQRTEQGDSAMYLCASSPPGDANTGELFFGEGSRLTVL.

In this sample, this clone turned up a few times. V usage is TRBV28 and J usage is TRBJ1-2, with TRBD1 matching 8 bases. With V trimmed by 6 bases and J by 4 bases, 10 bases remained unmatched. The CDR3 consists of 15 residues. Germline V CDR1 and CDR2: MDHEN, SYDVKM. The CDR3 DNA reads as TGTGCCAGCAGGACGAGACAGGGGAACCTCTATGGCTACACCTTC. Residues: CASRTRQGNLYGYTF.

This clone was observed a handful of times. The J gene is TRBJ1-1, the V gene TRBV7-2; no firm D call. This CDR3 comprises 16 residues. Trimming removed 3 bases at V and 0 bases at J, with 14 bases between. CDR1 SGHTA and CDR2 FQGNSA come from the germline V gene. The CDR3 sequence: CASSFARVNMNTEAFF. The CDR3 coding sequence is TGTGCCAGCAGCTTCGCACGGGTGAACATGAACACTGAAGCTTTCTTT.

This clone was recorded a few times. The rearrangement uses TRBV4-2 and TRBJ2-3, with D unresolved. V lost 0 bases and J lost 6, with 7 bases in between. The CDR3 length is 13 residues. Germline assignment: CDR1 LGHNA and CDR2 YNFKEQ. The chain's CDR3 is CASSQDTPDTQYF. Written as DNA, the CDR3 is TGTGCCAGCAGCCAAGACACTCCTGATACGCAGTATTTT.

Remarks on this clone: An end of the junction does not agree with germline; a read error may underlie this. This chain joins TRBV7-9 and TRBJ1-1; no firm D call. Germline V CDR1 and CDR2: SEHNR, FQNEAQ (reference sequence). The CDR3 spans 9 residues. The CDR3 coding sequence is TGTGCCAGCAGACCTGACGCTTTCTTT. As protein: CASRPDAFF. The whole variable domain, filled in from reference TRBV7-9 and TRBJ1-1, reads DTGVSQNPRHKITKRGQNVTFRCDPISEHNRLYWYRQTLGQGPEFLTYFQNEAQLEKSRLLSDRFSAERPKGSFSTLEIQRTEQGDSAMYLCASRPDAFFGQGTRLTVV.

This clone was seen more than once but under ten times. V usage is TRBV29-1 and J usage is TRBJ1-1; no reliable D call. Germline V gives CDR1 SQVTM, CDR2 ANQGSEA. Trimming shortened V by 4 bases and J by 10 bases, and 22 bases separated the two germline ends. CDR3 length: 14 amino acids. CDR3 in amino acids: CSVALEYSTRRAFF. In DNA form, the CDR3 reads TGCAGCGTTGCCTTAGAGTACAGCACGAGAAGAGCTTTCTTT. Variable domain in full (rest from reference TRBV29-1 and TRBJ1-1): SAVISQKPSRDICQRGTSLTIQCQVDSQVTMMFWYRQQPGQSLTLIATANQGSEATYESGFVIDKFPISRPNLTFSTLTVSNMSPEDSSIYLCSVALEYSTRRAFFGQGTRLTVV.

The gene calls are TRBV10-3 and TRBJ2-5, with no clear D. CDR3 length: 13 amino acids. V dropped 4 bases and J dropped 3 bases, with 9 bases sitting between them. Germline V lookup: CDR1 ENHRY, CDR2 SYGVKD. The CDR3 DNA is TGTGCCATCAGTGCAGCCAGAAAAGAGACCCAGTACTTC. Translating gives CAISAARKETQYF.